The entry that follows covers one T cell receptor beta chain sequence. No antigen is known for it. This sample was included in a study of cytomegalovirus exposure and HLA in healthy donors. Study-wide background: Previous work identified roughly 120 million unique TCR beta sequences from around 180 million T cells. Clustering assigned about 79% of the roughly 380 genotyped donors to the Caucasian-associated ancestry cluster.

This PCR relied on a set of 60 Vbeta primers and 13 Jbeta primers. Sequencing used immunoSEQ multiplex PCR; TCRdb keeps in-frame clones, though not all of them. The table lists fewer than 350,000 clones, around 90% of them singletons. Study results and limitations: In an earlier analysis, productive rearrangement rates for most beta V segments clustered near 87% or 30%. The likely origin of a cluster of highly shared sequence variants was a sequencing artifact.

Trimming took off 8 bases at V and 2 bases at J, with 10 bases between the two ends. The CDR3 has 13 residues. CDR1 is SNHLY, CDR2 FYNNEI, per germline. The chain couples TRBV2 to TRBJ2-1; D may be TRBD1 (6 bases). The origin of this receptor is a woman aged 18 to 35 in good health and CMV-seronegative. The specimen was PBMCs. The CDR3 bases are TGTGCCAGCTTAGGACAGACCTACAATGAGCAGTTCTTC. Amino acids: CASLGQTYNEQFF.